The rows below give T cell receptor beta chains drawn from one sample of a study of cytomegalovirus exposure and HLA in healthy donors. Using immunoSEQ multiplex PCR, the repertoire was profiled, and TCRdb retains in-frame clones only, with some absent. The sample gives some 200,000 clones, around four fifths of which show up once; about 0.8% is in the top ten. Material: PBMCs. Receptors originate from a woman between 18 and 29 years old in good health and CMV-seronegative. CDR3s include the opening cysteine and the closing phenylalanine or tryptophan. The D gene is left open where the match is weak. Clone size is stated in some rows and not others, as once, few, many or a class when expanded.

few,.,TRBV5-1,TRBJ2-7,TGCGCCAGCAGCTTGGACTGGGGCAGTATCAACGAGCAGTACTTC,CASSLDWGSINEQYF
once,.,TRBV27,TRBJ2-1,TGTGCCAGCAGTTTTAGCGCCTCCTACAATGAGCAGTTCTTC,CASSFSASYNEQFF
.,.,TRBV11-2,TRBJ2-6,TGTGCCAGCAGCCAGAACTCTGGGGCCAACGTCCTGACTTTC,CASSQNSGANVLTF
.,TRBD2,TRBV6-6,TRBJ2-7,TGTGCCAGCAGTCCACTAGCGGGACCCTACGAGCAGTACTTC,CASSPLAGPYEQYF
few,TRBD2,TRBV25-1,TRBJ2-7,TGTGCCAGCAGTGAACTTGCGGGAGGGCCGTACGAGCAGTACTTC,CASSELAGGPYEQYF
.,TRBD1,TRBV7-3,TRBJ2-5,TGTGCCAGCAGCTCAGGGACAGGGAAAGAGACCCAGTACTTC,CASSSGTGKETQYF
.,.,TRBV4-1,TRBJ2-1,TGCGCCAGCAGCCAAGAACTGCGGAGCTCCTACAATGAGCAGTTCTTC,CASSQELRSSYNEQFF
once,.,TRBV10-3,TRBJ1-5,TGTGCCATCAGTGACGGACAGCCCCGGGCCCCCGGGCGGGATCAGCCCCAGCATTTT,CAISDGQPRAPGRDQPQHF
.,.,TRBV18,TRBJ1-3,TGTGCCAGCTCAGCGATGGACACCATATATTTT,CASSAMDTIYF
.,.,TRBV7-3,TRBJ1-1,TGTGCCAGCAGCTTAGCCGGGAACTCTGAAGCTTTCTTT,CASSLAGNSEAFF
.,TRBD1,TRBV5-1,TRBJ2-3,TGCGCCAGCAGCCCCCGTGTGGGACAGCAGGGAGATACGCAGTATTTT,CASSPRVGQQGDTQYF
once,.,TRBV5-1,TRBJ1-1,TGCGCCAGCAGCTCCAGGGGTGTTGCCACTGAAGCTTTCTTT,CASSSRGVATEAFF